The 13 T cell receptor beta chains in this list originate from one sample, sequenced in a study of blood T cells in healthy people across ages. A second roughly 6 to 12 cycle PCR used barcoded and J-beta primers. TCRdb used MiXCR to reprocess the 5' RACE reads, holding one entry per CDR3 protein. The sample shows about 580,000 distinct CDR3 sequences, 47% of them seen only once. What was sequenced was blood. The receptors originated from a man older than 75 in good health.

This clonotype was found a few times. The chain links TRBV6-1 to TRBJ2-7, with 8 bases that match TRBD1. Germline CDR1 reads MNHNS; CDR2 reads SASEGT. V trimming: 5 bases; J trimming: 1 base; junction bases outside the gene matches: 13. The CDR3 is 17 amino acids. The CDR3 protein is CASSTFPKDRASYEQYF. DNA for the CDR3: TGTGCCAGCAGTACCTTCCCAAAGGACAGGGCGTCCTACGAGCAGTACTTC.

This clonotype came up a few times. The V call is TRBV12-3 or TRBV12-4, the J call TRBJ1-2; D remains unclear. V was clipped by 8 bases and J by 7 bases, with 29 bases between them. The CDR3 length is 17 residues. The CDR3 DNA follows: TGTGCCAGCTCTACGTCCCTGATGGGCCTGGGCCTATTTGGCTACACCTTC. It translates to CASSTSLMGLGLFGYTF.

This chain links TRBV24-1 with TRBJ2-1, with unresolved D. Germline-derived CDR1 and CDR2 are KGHDR and SFDVKD. V lost 6 bases and J 0 bases, leaving 11 bases between the germline ends. The CDR3 length is 15 residues. The CDR3 loop is CATSSRSSSYNEQFF. CDR3 nucleotide sequence: TGTGCCACCAGTTCCCGATCAAGCTCCTACAATGAGCAGTTCTTC.

This clonotype occurred a few times. The J gene is TRBJ2-3, the V gene TRBV7-9, with no clear D. The V end lost 4 bases, the J end lost 1 base, and 6 bases lay between the germline ends. In germline, CDR1 is SEHNR, CDR2 FQNEAQ (reference sequence). CDR3 size: 13 residues. The chain's CDR3 is CASSCDGTDTQYF. CDR3 coding DNA: TGTGCCAGCAGCTGTGATGGCACAGATACGCAGTATTTT. Drawing the rest from reference TRBV7-9 and TRBJ2-3, the complete variable domain is DTGVSQNPRHKITKRGQNVTFRCDPISEHNRLYWYRQTLGQGPEFLTYFQNEAQLEKSRLLSDRFSAERPKGSFSTLEIQRTEQGDSAMYLCASSCDGTDTQYFGPGTRLTVL.

The chain recombines TRBV6-5 with TRBJ2-2; possibly TRBD2 for D (6 bases). The CDR3 sequence is 14 residues long. V dropped 2 bases and J dropped 7 bases, with 11 bases sitting between them. Germline loops: CDR1 MNHEY, CDR2 SVGAGI. The CDR3 sequence is CASSYAAGFGELFF. CDR3 bases: TGTGCCAGCAGTTACGCGGCGGGGTTCGGGGAGCTGTTTTTT.

The V call is TRBV20-1, the J call TRBJ2-3, with 12 bases fitting TRBD2. The CDR3 loop spans 16 amino acids. After removal of 1 base from V and 4 bases from J, the junction contained 6 bases not matched to a gene. Germline loops: CDR1 DFQATT, CDR2 SNEGSKA (reference sequence). DNA for the CDR3: TGCAGTGCTAGAGCTCCTACTAGCGGGAGGCCAGATACGCAGTATTTT. Its protein is CSARAPTSGRPDTQYF.

This clonotype was seen only a few times. V is TRBV29-1 and J is TRBJ2-3; 10 bases are a match to TRBD2. V shed 2 bases and J 8 bases; nucleotides not matched to a gene: 4. The CDR3 is 13 residues long. Germline V lookup: CDR1 SQVTM, CDR2 ANQGSEA. The CDR3 loop is CSVESGGEGTQYF. The CDR3 DNA sequence: TGCAGCGTTGAAAGCGGGGGGGAAGGTACGCAGTATTTT.

The genes are TRBV14 and TRBJ1-2; D is undetermined. CDR1 and CDR2 (germline): SGHDN, FVKESK. CDR3 length equals 13 residues. The ends were cut back, 5 bases at V and 5 bases at J, with 12 bases in the middle. The DNA for the CDR3 is TGTGCCAGCAGCGCTTCCCCGGAGTATGGCTACACCTTC. This sequence encodes CASSASPEYGYTF.

The chain joins TRBV9 to TRBJ1-2; 8 positions agree with TRBD1. The CDR3 is made up of 15 amino acids. The V and J ends lost 0 bases and 8 bases, in that order; junction bases with no gene match: 9. Germline values: CDR1 SGDLS, CDR2 YYNGEE. The CDR3 sequence: CASSVALGQGDGYTF. The CDR3 DNA is TGTGCCAGCAGCGTAGCCCTCGGACAGGGTGACGGCTACACCTTC. Combining the CDR3 with reference TRBV9 and TRBJ1-2 gives the whole variable domain DSGVTQTPKHLITATGQRVTLRCSPRSGDLSVYWYQQSLDQGLQFLIQYYNGEERAKGNILERFSAQQFPDLHSELNLSSLELGDSALYFCASSVALGQGDGYTFGSGTRLTVV.

Only a few counts were recorded for this clonotype. The rearrangement uses TRBV13 and TRBJ2-7, with a possible D match to TRBD1 (6 bases). The CDR3 totals 13 residues. Trimming took off 5 bases at V and 5 bases at J, with 13 bases between the two ends. Germline V gives CDR1 PRHDT, CDR2 FYEKMQ (reference sequence). The CDR3 spells CASSPTGTDEQYF. The CDR3 DNA follows: TGTGCCAGCAGCCCGACAGGTACGGACGAGCAGTACTTC.

This clonotype was detected many times. The CDR3 DNA is TGTGCCAGCAGTCGCCGGGACAGGGCTGGCTATGGCTACACCTTC. Protein sequence: CASSRRDRAGYGYTF. This chain joins TRBV6-5 and TRBJ1-2; 9 bases are a match to TRBD1. Trimming took 5 bases from V and 4 from J; bases not matched to a gene: 8. Germline-derived CDR1 and CDR2 are MNHEY and SVGAGI. This CDR3 has 15 amino acids.

In its sample, this clonotype was seen a few times. A much larger clone is a single base away; this may be a read error. The chain carries TRBV6-6 and TRBJ2-1, with 9 bases that match TRBD1. The CDR3 length is 13 residues. From germline, CDR1 is MNHNY and CDR2 SVGAGI (reference sequence). The J segment lost 13 bases and the V segment lost 6 bases, leaving 10 bases of the junction unmatched. Here the CDR3 reads CASRGQGLETQFF. In DNA, the CDR3 is TGTGCCAGCAGAGGACAGGGGCTGGAGACCCAGTTCTTC.

The chain carries TRBV20-1 and TRBJ2-7; a weak D match, TRBD2 (6 bases). This CDR3 spans 12 amino acids. The V end lost 6 bases, the J end lost 4 bases, and 13 bases lay between the germline ends. Germline V lookup: CDR1 DFQATT, CDR2 SNEGSKA (reference sequence). The CDR3 loop reads CSADSGGYEQYF. The DNA for the CDR3 is TGCAGTGCCGACTCTGGGGGGTACGAGCAGTACTTC.